This T cell receptor (beta chain) stems from a study of cytomegalovirus exposure and HLA in healthy donors. Primers: 60 Vbeta forward and 13 Jbeta reverse. Produced via immunoSEQ multiplex PCR; TCRdb's table is partial and in-frame only. The table records roughly 52,000 clones, more than 75% of them present only once. There are a few counts of this clone. Its target is unknown. Overall study results and limits: TCR sequences were mostly rare, though some public TCRs occurred in many donors.

V lost 4 bases, J lost 1 base, and 20 bases lay in between. This CDR3 has 18 residues. CDR1 and CDR2 (germline): MRHNA, SNTAGT. This TCR was recovered from a female donor in good health and CMV-seronegative. The chain has TRBV6-4 and TRBJ1-5, with D perhaps TRBD1 (5 bases). Material for sequencing was PBMCs. The CDR3 region has the DNA TGTGCCAGCAGTGTCACCGGGACTTCCAAAAGGAGCAATCAGCCCCAGCATTTT. Protein: CASSVTGTSKRSNQPQHF.